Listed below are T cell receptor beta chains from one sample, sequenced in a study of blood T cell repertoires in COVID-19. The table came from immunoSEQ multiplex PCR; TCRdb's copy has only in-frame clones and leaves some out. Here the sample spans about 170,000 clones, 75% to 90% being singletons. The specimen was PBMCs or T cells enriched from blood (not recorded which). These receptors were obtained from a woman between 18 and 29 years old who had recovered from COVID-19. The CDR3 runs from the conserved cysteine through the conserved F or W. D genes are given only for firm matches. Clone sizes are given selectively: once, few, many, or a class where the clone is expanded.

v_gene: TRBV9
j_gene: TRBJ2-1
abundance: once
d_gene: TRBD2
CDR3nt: TGTGCCAGCAGCGTAGCGGTTGAGACTAGCGGGAGCTCCTACAATGAGCAGTTCTTC
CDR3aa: CASSVAVETSGSSYNEQFF

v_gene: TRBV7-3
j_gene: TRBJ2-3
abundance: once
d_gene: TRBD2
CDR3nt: TGTGCCAGCAGCAAGACTAGCGGAGCTGACACAGATACGCAGTATTTT
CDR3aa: CASSKTSGADTDTQYF

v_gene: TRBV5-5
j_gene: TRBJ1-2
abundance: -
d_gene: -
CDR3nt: TGTGCCAGCAGCTTGGCCGGGGACATAGCATATGGCTACACCTTC
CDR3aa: CASSLAGDIAYGYTF

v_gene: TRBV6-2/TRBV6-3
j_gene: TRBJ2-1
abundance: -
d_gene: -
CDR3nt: TGTGCCAGCAGTTCGTTAGCGGAATTCTACTACAATGAGCAGTTCTTC
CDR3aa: CASSSLAEFYYNEQFF

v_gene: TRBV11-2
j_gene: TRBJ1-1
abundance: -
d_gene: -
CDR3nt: TGTGCCAGCAGCTTAGTCGCGGGAAGCACTGAAGCTTTCTTT
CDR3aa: CASSLVAGSTEAFF

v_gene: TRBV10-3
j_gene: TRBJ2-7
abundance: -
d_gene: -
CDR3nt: TGTGCCATCAGTGAGGTCACCGGGAACTACGAGCAGTACTTC
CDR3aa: CAISEVTGNYEQYF

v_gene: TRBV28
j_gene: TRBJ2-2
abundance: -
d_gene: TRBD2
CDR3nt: TGTGCCAGCAGTTTTCCGCCAACGGGAGGCCAACGATCGAACACCGGGGAGCTGTTTTTT
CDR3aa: CASSFPPTGGQRSNTGELFF

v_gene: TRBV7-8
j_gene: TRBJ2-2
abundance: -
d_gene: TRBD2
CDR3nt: TGTGCCAGCAGCTCTCTACTAGCGGGGGCGAACACCGGGGAGCTGTTTTTT
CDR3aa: CASSSLLAGANTGELFF

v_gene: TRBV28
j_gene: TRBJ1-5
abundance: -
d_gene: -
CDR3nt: TGTGCCAGCAGTTTTAGTCAAAGCAATCAGCCCCAGCATTTT
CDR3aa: CASSFSQSNQPQHF

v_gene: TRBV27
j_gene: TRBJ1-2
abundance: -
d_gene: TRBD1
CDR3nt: TGTGCCAGCAGACGTACAGGGGTGAGCGGCTACACCTTC
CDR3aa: CASRRTGVSGYTF

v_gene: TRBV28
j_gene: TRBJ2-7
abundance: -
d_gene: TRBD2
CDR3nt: TGTGCCAGCAGAACTAGCGGGAGCGGGGAGCAGTACTTC
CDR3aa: CASRTSGSGEQYF

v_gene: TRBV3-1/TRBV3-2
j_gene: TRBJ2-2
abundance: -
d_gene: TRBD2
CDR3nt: TGTGCCAGCAGCCAGGGACTAGAGGACGAGCTGTTTTTT
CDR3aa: CASSQGLEDELFF

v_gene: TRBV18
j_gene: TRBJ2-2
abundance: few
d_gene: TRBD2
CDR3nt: TGTGCCAGCTCACCACAAACTAGCGGGATGCACACCGGGGAGCTGTTTTTT
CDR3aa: CASSPQTSGMHTGELFF

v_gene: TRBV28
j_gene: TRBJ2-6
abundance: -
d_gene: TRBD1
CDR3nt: TGTGCCAGCAGCCTATACGGGACAGCTGGGGCCAACGTCCTGACTTTC
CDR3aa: CASSLYGTAGANVLTF

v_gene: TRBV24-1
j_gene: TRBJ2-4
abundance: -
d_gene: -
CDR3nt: TGTGCCACCAGTGATAGGGGGGGGCAAAAAAACATTCAGTACTTC
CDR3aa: CATSDRGGQKNIQYF

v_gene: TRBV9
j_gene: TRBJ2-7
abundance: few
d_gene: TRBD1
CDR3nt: TGTGCCAGCAGCCCCCGGGACAGAAACTACGAGCAGTACTTC
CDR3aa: CASSPRDRNYEQYF

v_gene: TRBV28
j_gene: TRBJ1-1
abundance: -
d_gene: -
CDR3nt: TGTGCCAGCAGTCACGGAACGGGGGTTGAAGCTTTCTTT
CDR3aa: CASSHGTGVEAFF

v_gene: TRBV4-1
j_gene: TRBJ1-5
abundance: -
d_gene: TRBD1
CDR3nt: TGCGCCAGCAGCCAAGCTACAGGGGCCGATAATCAGCCCCAGCATTTT
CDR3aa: CASSQATGADNQPQHF

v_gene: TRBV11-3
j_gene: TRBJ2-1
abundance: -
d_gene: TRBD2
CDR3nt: TGTGCCAGCAGCTTGGTAGCGGGGGCGAATGAGCAGTTCTTC
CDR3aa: CASSLVAGANEQFF

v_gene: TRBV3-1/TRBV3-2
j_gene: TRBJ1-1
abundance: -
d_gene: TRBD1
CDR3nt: TGTGCCAGCAGCCACCTGGACAGGGATACTGAAGCTTTCTTT
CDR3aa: CASSHLDRDTEAFF

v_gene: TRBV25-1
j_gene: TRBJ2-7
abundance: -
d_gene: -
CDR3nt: TGTGCCAGCAGAGGAGGGGACCTTTCCTACGAGCAGTACTTC
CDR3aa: CASRGGDLSYEQYF

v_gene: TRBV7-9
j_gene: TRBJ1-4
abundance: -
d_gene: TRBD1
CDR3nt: TGTGCCAGCAGATCCCCGGGACAGGGAAATGAAAAACTGTTTTTT
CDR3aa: CASRSPGQGNEKLFF

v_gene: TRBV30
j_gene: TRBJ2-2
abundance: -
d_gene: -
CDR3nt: TGTGCCTGGAGTCTGACCGGGGAGCTGTTTTTT
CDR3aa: CAWSLTGELFF

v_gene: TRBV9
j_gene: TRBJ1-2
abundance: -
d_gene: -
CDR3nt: TGTGCCAGCAGCGTAGAAACCCAGGGTTCGTATGGCTACACCTTC
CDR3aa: CASSVETQGSYGYTF

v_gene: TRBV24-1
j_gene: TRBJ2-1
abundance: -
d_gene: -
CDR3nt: TGTGCCACCAGTGATTTGTTGGGAGATAAGGGTGGTGAGCAGTTCTTC
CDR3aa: CATSDLLGDKGGEQFF

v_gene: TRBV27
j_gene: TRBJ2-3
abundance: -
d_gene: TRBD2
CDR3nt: TGTGCCAGCAGTCGTCGTAGCGGGATTGGGACAGATACGCAGTATTTT
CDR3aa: CASSRRSGIGTDTQYF

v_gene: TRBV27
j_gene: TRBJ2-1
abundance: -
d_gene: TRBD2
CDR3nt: TGTGCCAGCAGTCCGGGACTAGGGGGATACAATGAGCAGTTCTTC
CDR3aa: CASSPGLGGYNEQFF

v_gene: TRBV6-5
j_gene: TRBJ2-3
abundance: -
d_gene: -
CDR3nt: TGTGCCAGCAGTTACTCTTGGGAGGGCACAGATACGCAGTATTTT
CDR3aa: CASSYSWEGTDTQYF

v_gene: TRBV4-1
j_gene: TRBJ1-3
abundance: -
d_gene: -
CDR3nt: TGCGCCAGCAGGAGGCTCTTCTCTGGAAACACCATATATTTT
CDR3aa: CASRRLFSGNTIYF

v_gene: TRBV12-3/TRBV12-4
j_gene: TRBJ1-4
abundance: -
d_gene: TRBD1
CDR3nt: TGTGCCACCGGGACAGGTTGGCCCCCTCTCCTGTTTTTT
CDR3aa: CATGTGWPPLLFF

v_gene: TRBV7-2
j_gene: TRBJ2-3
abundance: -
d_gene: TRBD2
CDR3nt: TGTGCCAGCAGAAGAGCGGGATCAGGGACAGATACGCAGTATTTT
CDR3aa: CASRRAGSGTDTQYF

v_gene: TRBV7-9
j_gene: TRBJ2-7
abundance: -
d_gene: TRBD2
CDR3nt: TGTGCCAGCAGCTTAGGGCCGGGACTAGCGGGCCCCTACGAGCAGTACTTC
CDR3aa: CASSLGPGLAGPYEQYF

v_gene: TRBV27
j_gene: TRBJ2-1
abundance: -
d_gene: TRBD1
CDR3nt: TGTGCCAGCAGTTTCCGAAGACAGGGTAGGGATGAGCAGTTCTTC
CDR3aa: CASSFRRQGRDEQFF

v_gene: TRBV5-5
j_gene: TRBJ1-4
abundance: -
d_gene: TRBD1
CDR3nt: TGTGCCAGCAGCCCGGAGGGGACAGGGGGCAGCGAAGAAAAACTGTTTTTT
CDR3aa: CASSPEGTGGSEEKLFF

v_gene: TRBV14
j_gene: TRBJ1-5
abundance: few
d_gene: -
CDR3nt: TGTGCCAGCAGCCAGGGGGCTCAGCCCCAGCATTTT
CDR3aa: CASSQGAQPQHF

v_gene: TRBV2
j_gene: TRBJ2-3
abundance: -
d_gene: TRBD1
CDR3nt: TGTGCCAGCAGTGCGGACAGGGGGATTTTAACAGATACGCAGTATTTT
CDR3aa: CASSADRGILTDTQYF

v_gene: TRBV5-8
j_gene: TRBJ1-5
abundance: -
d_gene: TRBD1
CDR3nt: TGTGCCAGCAGCTGGGGCCGGGACAGGCGATACCACAATCAGCCCCAGCATTTT
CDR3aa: CASSWGRDRRYHNQPQHF

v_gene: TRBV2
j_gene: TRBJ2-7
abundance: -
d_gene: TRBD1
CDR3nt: TGTGCCAGCAGTGAAGCGAAAGGGGGCGAGTGGTACGAGCAGTACTTC
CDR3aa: CASSEAKGGEWYEQYF

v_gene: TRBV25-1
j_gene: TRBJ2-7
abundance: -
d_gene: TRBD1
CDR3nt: TGTGCCAGCATAGGTGGCCAGGGGGACTACGAGCAGTACTTC
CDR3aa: CASIGGQGDYEQYF

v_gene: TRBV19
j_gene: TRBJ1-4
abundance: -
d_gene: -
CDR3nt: TGTGCCAGTATTGACAGGTCGGGGAGCGGTAATGAAAAACTGTTTTTT
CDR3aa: CASIDRSGSGNEKLFF

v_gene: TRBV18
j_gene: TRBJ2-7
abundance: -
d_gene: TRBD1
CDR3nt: TGTGCCAGCTCCCCCGGGACAGGGTCTTCAACCTACGAGCAGTACTTC
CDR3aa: CASSPGTGSSTYEQYF

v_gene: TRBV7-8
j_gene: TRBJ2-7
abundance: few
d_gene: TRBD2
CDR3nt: TGTGCCAGCAGCTTGGTAGCGGGAGCCTACGAGCAGTACTTC
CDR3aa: CASSLVAGAYEQYF

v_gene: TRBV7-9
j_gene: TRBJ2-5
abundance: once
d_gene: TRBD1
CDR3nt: TGTGCCAGCAGCAGCAGGGGGTCCCAAGAGACCCAGTACTTC
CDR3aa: CASSSRGSQETQYF

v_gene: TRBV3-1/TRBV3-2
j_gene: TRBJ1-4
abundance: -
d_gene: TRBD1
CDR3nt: TGTGCCAGCAGCCAAACAGGGGGCGATAATGAAAAACTGTTTTTT
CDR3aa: CASSQTGGDNEKLFF

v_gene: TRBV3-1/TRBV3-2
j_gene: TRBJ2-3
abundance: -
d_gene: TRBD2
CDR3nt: TGTGCCAGCAGCCTAGGACTAGCGGATACAGATACGCAGTATTTT
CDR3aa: CASSLGLADTDTQYF

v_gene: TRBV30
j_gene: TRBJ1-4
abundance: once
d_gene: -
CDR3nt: TGTGCCTGGAGTGTAGGAGGAGCAACTAATGAAAAACTGTTTTTT
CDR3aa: CAWSVGGATNEKLFF

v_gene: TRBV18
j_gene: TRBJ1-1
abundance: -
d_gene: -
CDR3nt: TGTGCCAGCTCATTAGCAAGGGGGAGAGACACTGAAGCTTTCTTT
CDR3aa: CASSLARGRDTEAFF

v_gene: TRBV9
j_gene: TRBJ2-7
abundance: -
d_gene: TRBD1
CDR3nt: TGTGCCAGCAGCGTCGGACAGGGGGCTTCCTACGAGCAGTACTTC
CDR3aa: CASSVGQGASYEQYF

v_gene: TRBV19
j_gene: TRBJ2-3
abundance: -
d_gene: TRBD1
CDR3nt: TGTGCCAGTAGTGCTGGGACAGGCACAGATACGCAGTATTTT
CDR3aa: CASSAGTGTDTQYF

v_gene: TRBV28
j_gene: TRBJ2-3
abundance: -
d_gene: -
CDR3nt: TGTGCCAGCAGTACCCCCCCTACCCGCCCAGATACGCAGTATTTT
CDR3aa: CASSTPPTRPDTQYF

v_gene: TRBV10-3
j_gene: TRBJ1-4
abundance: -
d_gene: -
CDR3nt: TGTGCCATCAGTGACGTAGAGGAAAAACTGTTTTTT
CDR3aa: CAISDVEEKLFF

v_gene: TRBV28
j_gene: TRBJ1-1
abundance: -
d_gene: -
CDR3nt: TGTGCCAGCAGTCCTCGGACTCAATCGAACACTGAAGCTTTCTTT
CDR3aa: CASSPRTQSNTEAFF